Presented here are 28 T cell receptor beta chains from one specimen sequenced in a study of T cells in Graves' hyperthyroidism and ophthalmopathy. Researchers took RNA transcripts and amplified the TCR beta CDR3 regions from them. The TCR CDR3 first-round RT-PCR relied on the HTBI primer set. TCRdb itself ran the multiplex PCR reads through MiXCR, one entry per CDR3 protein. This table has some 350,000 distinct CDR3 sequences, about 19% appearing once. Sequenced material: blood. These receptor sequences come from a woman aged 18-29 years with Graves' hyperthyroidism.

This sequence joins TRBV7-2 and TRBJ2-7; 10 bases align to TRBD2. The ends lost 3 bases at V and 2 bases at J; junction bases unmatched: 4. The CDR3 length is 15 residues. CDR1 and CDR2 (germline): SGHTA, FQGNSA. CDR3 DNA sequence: TGTGCCAGCAGCTTCCTAGCGGGGGAAACCTACGAGCAGTACTTC. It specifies CASSFLAGETYEQYF.

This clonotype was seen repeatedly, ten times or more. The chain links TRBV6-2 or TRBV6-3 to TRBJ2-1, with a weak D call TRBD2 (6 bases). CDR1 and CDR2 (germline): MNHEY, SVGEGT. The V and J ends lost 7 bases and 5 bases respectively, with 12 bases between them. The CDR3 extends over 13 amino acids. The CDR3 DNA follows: TGTGCCAGCACCCGGGGGAGGAACAATGAGCAGTTCTTC. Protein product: CASTRGRNNEQFF.

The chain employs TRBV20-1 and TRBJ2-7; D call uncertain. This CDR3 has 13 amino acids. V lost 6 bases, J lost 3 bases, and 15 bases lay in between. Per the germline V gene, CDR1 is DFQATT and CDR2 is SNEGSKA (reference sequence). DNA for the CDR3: TGCAGTGCGGCTAAGGCCCGGCACTACGAGCAGTACTTC. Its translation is CSAAKARHYEQYF.

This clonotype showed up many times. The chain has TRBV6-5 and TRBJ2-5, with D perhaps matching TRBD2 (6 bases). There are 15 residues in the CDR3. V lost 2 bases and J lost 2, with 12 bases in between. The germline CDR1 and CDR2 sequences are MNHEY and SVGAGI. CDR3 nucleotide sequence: TGTGCCAGCAGTTACGTCGGGGGAGGTCAAGAGACCCAGTACTTC. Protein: CASSYVGGGQETQYF.

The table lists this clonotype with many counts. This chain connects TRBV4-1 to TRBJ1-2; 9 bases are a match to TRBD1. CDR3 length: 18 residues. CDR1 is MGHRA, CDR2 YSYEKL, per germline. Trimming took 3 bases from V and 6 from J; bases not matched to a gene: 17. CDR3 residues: CASSQYAITGGRSNGYTF. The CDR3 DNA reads TGCGCCAGCAGCCAGTATGCGATAACAGGGGGCAGAAGTAATGGCTACACCTTC.

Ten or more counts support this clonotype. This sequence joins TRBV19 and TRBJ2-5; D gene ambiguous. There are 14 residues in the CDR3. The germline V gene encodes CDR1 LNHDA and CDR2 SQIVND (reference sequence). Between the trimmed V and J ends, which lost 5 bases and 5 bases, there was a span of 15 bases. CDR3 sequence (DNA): TGTGCCAGTAGTCCGGGTGCAGGATGGGAGACCCAGTACTTC. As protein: CASSPGAGWETQYF.

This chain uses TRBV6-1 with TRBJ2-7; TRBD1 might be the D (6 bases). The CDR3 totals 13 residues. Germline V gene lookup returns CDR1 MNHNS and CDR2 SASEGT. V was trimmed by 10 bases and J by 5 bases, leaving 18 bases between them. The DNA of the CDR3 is TGTGCCATCCTATCAACAGGGTTCGACGAGCAGTACTTC. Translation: CAILSTGFDEQYF.

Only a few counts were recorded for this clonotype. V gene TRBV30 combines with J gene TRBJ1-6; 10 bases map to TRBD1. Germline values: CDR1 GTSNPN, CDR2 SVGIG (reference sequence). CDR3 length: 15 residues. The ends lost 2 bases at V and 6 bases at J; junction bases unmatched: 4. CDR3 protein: CAWSPWDRGNSPLHF. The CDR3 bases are TGTGCCTGGAGTCCCTGGGACAGGGGTAATTCACCCCTCCACTTT.

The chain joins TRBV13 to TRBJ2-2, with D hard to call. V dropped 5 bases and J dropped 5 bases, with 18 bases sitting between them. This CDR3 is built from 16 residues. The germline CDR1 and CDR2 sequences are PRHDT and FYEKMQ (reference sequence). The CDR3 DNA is TGTGCCAGCAGCGTCAGTGGACCCGTAGGGACCGGGGAGCTGTTTTTT. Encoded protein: CASSVSGPVGTGELFF.

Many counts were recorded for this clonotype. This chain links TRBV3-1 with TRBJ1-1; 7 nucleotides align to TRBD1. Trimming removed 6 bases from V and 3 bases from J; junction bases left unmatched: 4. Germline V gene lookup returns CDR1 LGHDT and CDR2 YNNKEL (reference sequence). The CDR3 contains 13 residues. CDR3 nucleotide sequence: TGTGCCAGCAGTCTCGGGACAGACACTGAAGCTTTCTTT. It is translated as CASSLGTDTEAFF.

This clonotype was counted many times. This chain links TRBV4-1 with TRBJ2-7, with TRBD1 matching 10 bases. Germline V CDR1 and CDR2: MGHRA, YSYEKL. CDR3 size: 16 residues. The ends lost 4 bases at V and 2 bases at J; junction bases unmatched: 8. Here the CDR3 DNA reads TGCGCCAGCAGCCCCGGGGCCGGGACAGGGGCCTACGAGCAGTACTTC. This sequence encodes CASSPGAGTGAYEQYF.

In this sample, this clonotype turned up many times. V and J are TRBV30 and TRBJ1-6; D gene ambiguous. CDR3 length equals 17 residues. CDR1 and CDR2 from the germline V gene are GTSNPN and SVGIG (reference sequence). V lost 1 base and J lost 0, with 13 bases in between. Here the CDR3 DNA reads TGTGCCTGGAGTGCCCGACGTCTAAGCTCCTATAATTCACCCCTCCACTTT. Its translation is CAWSARRLSSYNSPLHF.

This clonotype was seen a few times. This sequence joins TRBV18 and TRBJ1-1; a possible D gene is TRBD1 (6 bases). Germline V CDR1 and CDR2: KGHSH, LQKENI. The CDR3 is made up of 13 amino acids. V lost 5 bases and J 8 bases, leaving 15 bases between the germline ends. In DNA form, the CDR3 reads TGTGCCAGCTCAACCGGGGGCACCGGAGAAGCTTTCTTT. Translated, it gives CASSTGGTGEAFF.

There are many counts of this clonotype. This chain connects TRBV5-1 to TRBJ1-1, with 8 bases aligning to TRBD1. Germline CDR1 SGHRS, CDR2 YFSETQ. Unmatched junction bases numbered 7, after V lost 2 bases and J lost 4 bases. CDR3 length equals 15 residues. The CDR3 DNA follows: TGCGCCAGCAGCTTCTCCGGGACAGGTACCACTGAAGCTTTCTTT. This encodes CASSFSGTGTTEAFF.

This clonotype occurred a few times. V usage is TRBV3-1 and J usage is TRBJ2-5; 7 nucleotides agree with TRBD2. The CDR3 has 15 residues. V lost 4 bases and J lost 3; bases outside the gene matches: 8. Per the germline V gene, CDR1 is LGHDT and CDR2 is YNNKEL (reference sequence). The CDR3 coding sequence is TGTGCCAGCAGCCTCGCCCGCCGGGGGGAAGAGACCCAGTACTTC. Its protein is CASSLARRGEETQYF.

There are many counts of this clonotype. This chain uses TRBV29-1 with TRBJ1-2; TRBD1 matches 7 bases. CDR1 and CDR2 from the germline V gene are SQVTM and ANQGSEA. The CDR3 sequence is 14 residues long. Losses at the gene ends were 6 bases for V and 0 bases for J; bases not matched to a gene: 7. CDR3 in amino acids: CSVPKQGANYGYTF. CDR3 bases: TGCAGCGTCCCTAAGCAGGGGGCTAACTATGGCTACACCTTC.

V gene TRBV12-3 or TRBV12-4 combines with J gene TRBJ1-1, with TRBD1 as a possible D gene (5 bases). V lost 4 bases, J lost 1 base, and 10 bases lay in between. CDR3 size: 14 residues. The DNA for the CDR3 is TGTGCCAGCAGTTGGGGGAATTCGAACACTGAAGCTTTCTTT. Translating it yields CASSWGNSNTEAFF.

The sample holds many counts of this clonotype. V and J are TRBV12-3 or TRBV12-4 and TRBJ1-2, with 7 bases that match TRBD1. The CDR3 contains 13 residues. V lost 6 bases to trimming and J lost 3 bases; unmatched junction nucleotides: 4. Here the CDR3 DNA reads TGTGCCAGCAGGAAGGGGGCAGACTATGGCTACACCTTC. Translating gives CASRKGADYGYTF.

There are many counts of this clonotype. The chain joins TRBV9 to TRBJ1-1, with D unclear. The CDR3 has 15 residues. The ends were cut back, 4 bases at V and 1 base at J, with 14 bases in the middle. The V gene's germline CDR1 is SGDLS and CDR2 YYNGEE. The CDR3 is CASSPREGGNTEAFF. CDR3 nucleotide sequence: TGTGCCAGCAGCCCCCGAGAAGGAGGGAACACTGAAGCTTTCTTT.

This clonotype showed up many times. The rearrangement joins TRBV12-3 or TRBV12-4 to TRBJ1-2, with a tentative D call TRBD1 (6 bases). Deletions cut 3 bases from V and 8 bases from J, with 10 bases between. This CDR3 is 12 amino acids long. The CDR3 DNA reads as TGTGCCAGCAGTTTCCGCAGGGGCGGCTACACCTTC. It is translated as CASSFRRGGYTF.

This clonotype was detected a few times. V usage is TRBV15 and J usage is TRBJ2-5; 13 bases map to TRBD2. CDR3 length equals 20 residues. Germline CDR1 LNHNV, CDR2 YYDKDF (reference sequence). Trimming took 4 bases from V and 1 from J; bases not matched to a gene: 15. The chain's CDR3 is CATSTVGRLAGGGPQETQYF. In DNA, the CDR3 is TGTGCCACCAGCACCGTGGGGCGACTAGCGGGGGGCGGACCCCAAGAGACCCAGTACTTC.

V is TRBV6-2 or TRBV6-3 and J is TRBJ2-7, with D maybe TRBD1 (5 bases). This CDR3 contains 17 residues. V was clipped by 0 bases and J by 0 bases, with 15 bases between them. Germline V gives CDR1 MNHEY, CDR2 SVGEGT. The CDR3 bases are TGTGCCAGCAGTTACTCCAAAATCAGACAGCTCTCCTACGAGCAGTACTTC. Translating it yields CASSYSKIRQLSYEQYF.

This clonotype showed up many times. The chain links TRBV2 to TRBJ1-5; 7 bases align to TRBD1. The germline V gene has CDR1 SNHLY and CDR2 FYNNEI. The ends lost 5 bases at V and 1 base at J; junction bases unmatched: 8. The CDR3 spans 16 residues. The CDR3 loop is CASSKGQARSNQPQHF. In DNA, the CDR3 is TGTGCCAGCAGTAAAGGACAGGCGCGGAGCAATCAGCCCCAGCATTTT. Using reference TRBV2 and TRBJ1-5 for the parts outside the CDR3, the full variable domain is EPEVTQTPSHQVTQMGQEVILRCVPISNHLYFYWYRQILGQKVEFLVSFYNNEISEKSEIFDDQFSVERPDGSNFTLKIRSTKLEDSAMYFCASSKGQARSNQPQHFGDGTRLSIL.

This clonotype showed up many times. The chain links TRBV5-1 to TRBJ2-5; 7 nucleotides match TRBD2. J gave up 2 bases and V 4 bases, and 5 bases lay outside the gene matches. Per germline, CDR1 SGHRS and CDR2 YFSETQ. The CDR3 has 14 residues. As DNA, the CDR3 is TGCGCCAGCAGCCTCGGGACTATTCAAGAGACCCAGTACTTC. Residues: CASSLGTIQETQYF. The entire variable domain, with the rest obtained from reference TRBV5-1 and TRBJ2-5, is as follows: KAGVTQTPRYLIKTRGQQVTLSCSPISGHRSVSWYQQTPGQGLQFLFEYFSETQRNKGNFPGRFSGRQFSNSRSEMNVSTLELGDSALYLCASSLGTIQETQYFGPGTRLLVL.

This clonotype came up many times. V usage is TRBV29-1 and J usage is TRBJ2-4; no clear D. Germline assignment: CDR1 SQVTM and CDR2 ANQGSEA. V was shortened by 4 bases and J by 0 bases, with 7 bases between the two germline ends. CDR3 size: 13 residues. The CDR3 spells CSVVWGAKNIQYF. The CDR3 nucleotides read TGCAGCGTTGTTTGGGGAGCCAAAAACATTCAGTACTTC.

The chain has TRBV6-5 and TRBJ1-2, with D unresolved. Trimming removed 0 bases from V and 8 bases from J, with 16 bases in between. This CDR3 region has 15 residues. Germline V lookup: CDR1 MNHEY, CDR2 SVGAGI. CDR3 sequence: CASSYSKVSGDGYTF. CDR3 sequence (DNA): TGTGCCAGCAGTTACTCGAAAGTTTCAGGAGACGGCTACACCTTC.

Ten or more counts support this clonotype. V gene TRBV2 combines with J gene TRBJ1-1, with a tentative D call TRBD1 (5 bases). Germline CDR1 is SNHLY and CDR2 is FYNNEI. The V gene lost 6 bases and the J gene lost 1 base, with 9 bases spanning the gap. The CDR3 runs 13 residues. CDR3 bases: TGTGCCAGCAGGCAGGGACCGAACACTGAAGCTTTCTTT. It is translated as CASRQGPNTEAFF.

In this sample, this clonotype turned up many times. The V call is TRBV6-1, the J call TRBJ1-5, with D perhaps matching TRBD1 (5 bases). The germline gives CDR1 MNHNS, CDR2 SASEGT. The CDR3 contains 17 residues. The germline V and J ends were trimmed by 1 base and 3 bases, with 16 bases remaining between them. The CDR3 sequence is CASSEVRGRDDNQPQHF. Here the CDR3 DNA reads TGTGCCAGCAGTGAAGTGAGGGGCCGTGATGACAATCAGCCCCAGCATTTT.